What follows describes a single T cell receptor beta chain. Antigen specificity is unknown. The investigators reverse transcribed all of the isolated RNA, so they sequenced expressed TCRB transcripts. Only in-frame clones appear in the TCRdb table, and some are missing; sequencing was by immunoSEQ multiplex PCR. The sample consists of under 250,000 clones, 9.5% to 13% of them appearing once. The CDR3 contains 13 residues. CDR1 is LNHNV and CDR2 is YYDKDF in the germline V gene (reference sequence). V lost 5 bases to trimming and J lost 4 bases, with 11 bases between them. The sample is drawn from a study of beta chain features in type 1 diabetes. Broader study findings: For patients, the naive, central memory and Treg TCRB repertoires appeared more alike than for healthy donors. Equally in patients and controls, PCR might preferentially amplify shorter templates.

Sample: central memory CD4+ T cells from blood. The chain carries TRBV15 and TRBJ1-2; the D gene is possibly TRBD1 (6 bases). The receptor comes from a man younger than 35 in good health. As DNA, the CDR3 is TGTGCCACCAGCGGGGGGGCGGTCTATGGCTACACCTTC. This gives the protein CATSGGAVYGYTF. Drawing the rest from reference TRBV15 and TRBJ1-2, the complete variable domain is DAMVIQNPRYQVTQFGKPVTLSCSQTLNHNVMYWYQQKSSQAPKLLFHYYDKDFNNEADTPDNFQSRRPNTSFCFLDIRSPGLGDTAMYLCATSGGAVYGYTFGSGTRLTVV.